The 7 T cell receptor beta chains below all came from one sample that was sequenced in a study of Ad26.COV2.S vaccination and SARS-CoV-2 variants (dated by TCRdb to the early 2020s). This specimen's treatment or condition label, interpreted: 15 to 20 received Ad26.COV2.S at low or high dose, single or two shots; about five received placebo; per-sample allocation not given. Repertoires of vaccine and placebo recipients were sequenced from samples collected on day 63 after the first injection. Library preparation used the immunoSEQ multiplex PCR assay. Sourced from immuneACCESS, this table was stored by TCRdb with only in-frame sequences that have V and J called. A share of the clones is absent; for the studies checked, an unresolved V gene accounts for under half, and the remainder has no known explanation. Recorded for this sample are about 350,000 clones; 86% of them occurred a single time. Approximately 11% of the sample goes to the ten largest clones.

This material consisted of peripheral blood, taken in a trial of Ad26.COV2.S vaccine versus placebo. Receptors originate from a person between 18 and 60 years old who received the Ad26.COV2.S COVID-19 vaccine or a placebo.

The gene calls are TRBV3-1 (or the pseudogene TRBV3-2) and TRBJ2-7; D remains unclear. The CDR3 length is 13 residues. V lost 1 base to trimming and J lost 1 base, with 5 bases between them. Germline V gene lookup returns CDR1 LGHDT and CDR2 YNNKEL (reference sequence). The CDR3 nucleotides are TGTGCCAGCAGCCAAGCGTCATCCTACGAGCAGTACTTC. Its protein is CASSQASSYEQYF.

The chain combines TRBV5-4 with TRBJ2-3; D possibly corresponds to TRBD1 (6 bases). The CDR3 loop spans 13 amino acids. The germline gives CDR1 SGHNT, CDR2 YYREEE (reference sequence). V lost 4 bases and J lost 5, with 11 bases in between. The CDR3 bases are TGTGCCAGCAGCCAGGACAGAATAGATACGCAGTATTTT. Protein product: CASSQDRIDTQYF. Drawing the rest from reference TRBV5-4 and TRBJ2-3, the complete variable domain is ETGVTQSPTHLIKTRGQQVTLRCSSQSGHNTVSWYQQALGQGPQFIFQYYREEENGRGNFPPRFSGLQFPNYSSELNVNALELDDSALYLCASSQDRIDTQYFGPGTRLTVL.

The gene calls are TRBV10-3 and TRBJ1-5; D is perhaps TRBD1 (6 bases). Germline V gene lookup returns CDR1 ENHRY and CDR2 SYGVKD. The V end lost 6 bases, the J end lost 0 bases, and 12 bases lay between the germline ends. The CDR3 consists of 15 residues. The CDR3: CAISDGQYSNQPQHF. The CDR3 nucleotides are TGTGCCATCAGCGACGGACAGTATAGCAATCAGCCCCAGCATTTT.

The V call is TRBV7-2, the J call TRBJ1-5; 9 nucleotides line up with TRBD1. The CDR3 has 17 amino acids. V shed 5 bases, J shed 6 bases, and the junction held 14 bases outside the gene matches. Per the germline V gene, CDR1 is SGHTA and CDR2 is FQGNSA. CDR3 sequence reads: CASSQPYRGREGQPQHF. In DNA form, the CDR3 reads TGTGCCAGCAGCCAGCCTTACAGGGGGCGAGAAGGTCAGCCCCAGCATTTT.

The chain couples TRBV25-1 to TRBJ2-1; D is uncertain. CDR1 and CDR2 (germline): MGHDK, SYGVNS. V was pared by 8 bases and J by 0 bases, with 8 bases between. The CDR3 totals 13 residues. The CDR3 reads CASVAASYNEQFF. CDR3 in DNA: TGTGCCAGCGTCGCGGCCTCCTACAATGAGCAGTTCTTC.

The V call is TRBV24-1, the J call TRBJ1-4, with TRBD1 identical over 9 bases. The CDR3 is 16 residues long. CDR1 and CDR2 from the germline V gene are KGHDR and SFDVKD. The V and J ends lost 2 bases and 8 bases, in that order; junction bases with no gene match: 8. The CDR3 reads CATSDWPGQGEEKLFF. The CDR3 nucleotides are TGTGCCACCAGTGATTGGCCGGGACAGGGAGAGGAAAAACTGTTTTTT.

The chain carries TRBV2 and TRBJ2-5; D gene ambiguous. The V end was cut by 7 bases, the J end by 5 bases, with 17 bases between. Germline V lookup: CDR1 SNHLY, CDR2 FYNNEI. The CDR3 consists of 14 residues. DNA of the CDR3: TGTGCCAGCAAAGACTCGGGCCTCCGGGAGACCCAGTACTTC. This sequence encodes CASKDSGLRETQYF.